The clone carrying this TCR beta chain was found many times. For Graves' hyperthyroidism to be stable, ophthalmopathy could not progress within 18 months. The study based diagnoses on clinical symptoms, serum thyroxine and TRAb, thyroid ultrasound and orbital computed tomography. What was amplified from RNA transcripts were TCR beta CDR3 regions. Carried out on the TCR CDR3, a first-round RT-PCR used the HTBI primer set. Each CDR3 protein gets one entry after TCRdb re-called the multiplex PCR reads with MiXCR. The sample consists of approximately 400,000 distinct CDR3 sequences, more than 15% of them appearing once. The sample comes from a study of T cells in Graves' hyperthyroidism and ophthalmopathy. The CDR3 runs to 15 residues. The germline CDR1 and CDR2 sequences are SGHVS and FQNEAQ. V lost 3 bases to trimming and J lost 3 bases; unmatched junction nucleotides: 2.

The rearrangement uses TRBV7-8 and TRBJ2-3, with 11 nucleotides matching TRBD2. What was sequenced was blood. This clonotype originated in a woman aged 18-35 years with Graves' hyperthyroidism. This CDR3 is CASSLGLAATDTQYF. Here the CDR3 DNA reads TGTGCCAGCAGCTTGGGACTAGCGGCTACAGATACGCAGTATTTT.